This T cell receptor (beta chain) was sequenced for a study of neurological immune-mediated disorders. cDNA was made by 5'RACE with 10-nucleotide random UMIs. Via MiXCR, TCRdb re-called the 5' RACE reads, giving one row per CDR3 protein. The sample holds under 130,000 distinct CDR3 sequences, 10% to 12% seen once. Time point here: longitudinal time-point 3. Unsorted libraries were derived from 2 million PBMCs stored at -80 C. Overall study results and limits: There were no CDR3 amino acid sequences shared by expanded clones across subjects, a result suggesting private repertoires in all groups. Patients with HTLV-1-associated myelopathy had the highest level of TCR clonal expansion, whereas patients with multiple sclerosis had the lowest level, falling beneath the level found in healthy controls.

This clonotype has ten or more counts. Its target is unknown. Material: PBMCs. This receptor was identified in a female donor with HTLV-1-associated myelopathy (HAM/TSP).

The CDR3 nucleotides are TGTGCTAGTGACGGGGGGCAGAGCACAGATACGCAGTATTTT. Translation: CASDGGQSTDTQYF. This chain joins TRBV12-5 and TRBJ2-3, with a possible D match to TRBD2 (7 bases). The CDR3 length is 14 residues. Trimming removed 7 bases at V and 0 bases at J, with 11 bases between. Germline V gene data show CDR1 as LGHNT and CDR2 as FRNRAP.